This T cell receptor (beta chain) was profiled in a study of CD8 T cells in ankylosing spondylitis. Study findings and constraints: Apparently characteristic of ankylosing spondylitis blood was a TCR beta motif (about eight highly homologous variants).

As regards this clonotype: The antigen remains unidentified.

Germline V CDR1 and CDR2: ENHRY, SYGVKD. The germline V and J ends were trimmed by 3 bases and 6 bases, with 12 bases remaining between them. This CDR3 region has 14 residues. TCRdb passed the 5' RACE reads through MiXCR, listing each CDR3 protein once. The sample lists 500,000 to 550,000 distinct CDR3 sequences; approximately 12% were seen once. The sequence came from a male donor with ankylosing spondylitis. The chain is built from TRBV10-3 and TRBJ2-1, with D perhaps TRBD2 (5 bases). Input material: blood, either unsorted or a sorted T cell fraction (not recorded which). In nucleotides, the CDR3 is TGTGCCATCAGTGATCCGAGCGGTGGCAATGAGCAGTTCTTC. Its translation is CAISDPSGGNEQFF.